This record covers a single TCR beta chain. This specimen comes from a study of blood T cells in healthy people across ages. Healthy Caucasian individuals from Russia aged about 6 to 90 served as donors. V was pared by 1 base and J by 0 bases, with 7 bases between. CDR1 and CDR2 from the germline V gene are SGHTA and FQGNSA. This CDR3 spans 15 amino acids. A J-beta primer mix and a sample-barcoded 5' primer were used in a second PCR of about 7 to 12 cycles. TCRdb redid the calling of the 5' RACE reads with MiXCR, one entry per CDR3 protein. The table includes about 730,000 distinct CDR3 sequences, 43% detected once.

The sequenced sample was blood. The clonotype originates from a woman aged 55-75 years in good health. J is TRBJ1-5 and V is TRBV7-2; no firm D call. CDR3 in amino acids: CASSLVSSSNQPQHF. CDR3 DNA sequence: TGTGCCAGCAGCTTAGTTTCGTCTAGCAATCAGCCCCAGCATTTT.